A single sample gave rise to the 21 T cell receptor beta chains below, sequenced in a study of blood T cell repertoires in COVID-19. Some clones are missing from TCRdb's copy, which holds only in-frame ones; the method was immunoSEQ multiplex PCR. The table lists some 110,000 clones, about 85% of them singletons, with about 7.7% in the top ten. The source material was peripheral blood. These receptors were taken from a human donor in a cohort sampled during active COVID-19.

This clone turned up a few times. This chain joins TRBV7-2 and TRBJ2-2; 12 nucleotides line up with TRBD1. The V and J ends lost 9 bases and 4 bases, in that order; junction bases with no gene match: 3. CDR1 and CDR2 (germline): SGHTA, FQGNSA. This CDR3 comprises 14 residues. The CDR3 DNA follows: TGTGCCAGAAAGGGACAGGGGGCCACCGGGGAGCTGTTTTTT. Its translation is CARKGQGATGELFF. The full variable domain, completed using reference TRBV7-2 and TRBJ2-2, is GAGVSQSPSNKVTEKGKDVELRCDPISGHTALYWYRQSLGQGLEFLIYFQGNSAPDKSGLPSDRFSAERTGGSVSTLTIQRTQQEDSAVYLCARKGQGATGELFFGEGSRLTVL.

The rearrangement joins TRBV12-3 or TRBV12-4 to TRBJ1-1; a possible D gene is TRBD1 (5 bases). The CDR3 covers 13 residues. Trimming took 3 bases from V and 9 from J, leaving 14 bases between them. The DNA for the CDR3 is TGTGCCAGCAGTTTGGGGGGGGTTACCCAAGCTTTCTTT. Translating it yields CASSLGGVTQAFF.

The chain employs TRBV18 and TRBJ1-4, with 10 bases matching TRBD1. This CDR3 region has 14 residues. Germline trimming cut 6 bases from V and 8 bases from J; bases unmatched to any gene: 6. The germline V gene encodes CDR1 KGHSH and CDR2 LQKENI. CDR3 in amino acids: CASSPGQGTEKLFF. CDR3 bases: TGTGCCAGCTCGCCGGGACAGGGGACGGAAAAACTGTTTTTT.

The chain links TRBV6-6 to TRBJ1-3; 8 nucleotides line up with TRBD1. The CDR3 runs 16 residues. The germline gives CDR1 MNHNY, CDR2 SVGAGI (reference sequence). Unmatched junction bases numbered 4, after V lost 0 bases and J lost 3 bases. The DNA of the CDR3 is TGTGCCAGCAGTTACTCGACACAGGGGGTTGGAAACACCATATATTTT. This codes for CASSYSTQGVGNTIYF.

The rearrangement links TRBV3-1 (or the pseudogene TRBV3-2) to TRBJ2-1, with 12 nucleotides matching TRBD2. The junction had 5 bases not matched to a gene; V was cut back by 1 base and J by 7 bases. CDR1 and CDR2 from the germline V gene are LGHDT and YNNKEL (reference sequence). This CDR3 has 16 residues. The CDR3 loop reads CASSQALAGGLNEQFF. In DNA, the CDR3 is TGTGCCAGCAGCCAAGCGCTAGCGGGGGGGCTTAATGAGCAGTTCTTC.

The chain links TRBV28 to TRBJ2-4, with 7 bases lining up with TRBD1. Germline V gene data show CDR1 as MDHEN and CDR2 as SYDVKM. The J segment lost 0 bases and the V segment lost 6 bases, leaving 8 bases of the junction unmatched. This CDR3 spans 16 amino acids. This CDR3 is CASSLPGQLAKNIQYF. The CDR3 DNA is TGTGCCAGCAGCCTACCGGGACAGTTAGCCAAAAACATTCAGTACTTC.

The count of this clone is one. The gene calls are TRBV5-1 and TRBJ1-2, with D possibly TRBD1 on 5 matching bases. The CDR3 spans 14 residues. V shed 3 bases and J shed 3 bases, with 12 bases lying between them. The germline gives CDR1 SGHRS, CDR2 YFSETQ. The DNA for the CDR3 is TGCGCCAGCAGCTCTGACCCGGGGGACTATGGCTACACCTTC. Translating gives CASSSDPGDYGYTF.

This chain links TRBV30 with TRBJ1-2, with TRBD1 as a possible D gene (6 bases). The germline V gene has CDR1 GTSNPN and CDR2 SVGIG (reference sequence). Trimming left V 8 bases short and J 8 bases short, with 21 bases between. This CDR3 is 13 amino acids long. This CDR3 is CARGGPGVLGYTF. The CDR3 DNA is TGTGCCCGGGGGGGGCCGGGGGTATTAGGCTACACCTTC.

CDR3 amino acids: CASRDHGTGAYQPQHF. Here the CDR3 DNA reads TGTGCCAGTAGGGATCATGGGACAGGGGCCTATCAGCCCCAGCATTTT. The chain couples TRBV19 to TRBJ1-5; TRBD1 agrees at 10 bases. From germline, CDR1 is LNHDA and CDR2 SQIVND (reference sequence). V gave up 6 bases and J gave up 5 bases; unmatched junction bases: 10. This CDR3 is built from 16 residues.

The chain joins TRBV24-1 to TRBJ1-5, with D perhaps matching TRBD1 (5 bases). Trimming cost V 9 bases and J 6 bases, with 14 bases left between them. The CDR3 totals 13 residues. Looked up from germline, CDR1 is KGHDR and CDR2 is SFDVKD. CDR3 in DNA: TGTGCCACCGGCCACTCCGGGGGTCAGCCCCAGCATTTT. Amino acid sequence: CATGHSGGQPQHF.

The chain recombines TRBV15 with TRBJ2-3; 7 bases fit TRBD1. The germline gives CDR1 LNHNV, CDR2 YYDKDF (reference sequence). This CDR3 is built from 16 residues. J lost 4 bases, V lost 1 base, and 8 bases had no gene match. The CDR3 nucleotides are TGTGCCACCAGCAGAGTGCCCCGACAGGGCCCAGATACGCAGTATTTT. This translates into CATSRVPRQGPDTQYF.

This clone was counted a single time. The rearrangement uses TRBV6-5 and TRBJ1-6; perhaps TRBD1 as D (6 bases). Germline lookup yields CDR1 MNHEY and CDR2 SVGAGI. The V and J ends lost 9 bases and 8 bases respectively, with 11 bases between them. The CDR3 extends over 12 amino acids. The CDR3 protein is CASRDTHSPLHF. The CDR3 DNA reads TGTGCCAGTCGGGACACCCATTCACCCCTCCACTTT.

The chain recombines TRBV3-1 (or the pseudogene TRBV3-2) with TRBJ2-3; 11 bases match TRBD2. J gave up 6 bases and V 4 bases, and 12 bases lay outside the gene matches. The CDR3 has 17 residues. In germline, CDR1 is LGHDT, CDR2 YNNKEL (reference sequence). The DNA of the CDR3 is TGTGCCAGCAGCCGCATAGCGGGGGGGCCGTCGCGTGATACGCAGTATTTT. Residues: CASSRIAGGPSRDTQYF.

This clone has just one count. The chain joins TRBV19 to TRBJ2-1; 10 bases match TRBD2. This CDR3 is built from 15 residues. Germline-derived CDR1 and CDR2 are LNHDA and SQIVND (reference sequence). V dropped 5 bases and J dropped 5; count of bases not matched to a gene: 6. CDR3 amino acids: CASSFSGGPDNEQFF. The CDR3 nucleotides are TGTGCCAGTAGTTTTAGCGGGGGGCCGGACAATGAGCAGTTCTTC. The full variable domain, completed using reference TRBV19 and TRBJ2-1, is DGGITQSPKYLFRKEGQNVTLSCEQNLNHDAMYWYRQDPGQGLRLIYYSQIVNDFQKGDIAEGYSVSREKKESFPLTVTSAQKNPTAFYLCASSFSGGPDNEQFFGPGTRLTVL.

The chain is built from TRBV5-1 and TRBJ2-1, with 9 bases fitting TRBD1. J lost 4 bases, V lost 3 bases, and 2 bases had no gene match. In germline, CDR1 is SGHRS, CDR2 YFSETQ. The CDR3 covers 14 residues. The CDR3 loop reads CASSSGQGYNEQFF. In nucleotides, the CDR3 is TGCGCCAGCAGCTCGGGACAGGGTTACAATGAGCAGTTCTTC.

This chain connects TRBV19 to TRBJ1-3; 7 bases fit TRBD1. The V segment lost 6 bases and the J segment 0 bases; nucleotides outside the gene matches: 11. CDR3 length: 17 amino acids. Germline CDR1 and CDR2: LNHDA and SQIVND (reference sequence). CDR3 sequence: CASRPAGTVSSGNTIYF. The DNA for the CDR3 is TGTGCCAGTAGGCCTGCCGGGACAGTAAGCTCTGGAAACACCATATATTTT.

The chain recombines TRBV5-1 with TRBJ2-7, with TRBD1 matching 7 bases. Germline assignment: CDR1 SGHRS and CDR2 YFSETQ. CDR3 length equals 14 residues. After removal of 0 bases from V and 3 bases from J, the junction contained 3 bases not matched to a gene. CDR3 residues: CASSLAGGGYEQYF. DNA for the CDR3: TGCGCCAGCAGCTTGGCAGGGGGTGGCTACGAGCAGTACTTC.

This clone was seen a few times. This chain connects TRBV3-1 (or the pseudogene TRBV3-2) to TRBJ2-3; unclear D gene. V lost 1 base, J lost 2 bases, and 7 bases lay in between. Germline V gene lookup returns CDR1 LGHDT and CDR2 YNNKEL (reference sequence). The CDR3 consists of 14 residues. The CDR3 is CASSQAVFTDTQYF. The DNA of the CDR3 is TGTGCCAGCAGCCAAGCCGTTTTCACAGATACGCAGTATTTT.

This chain joins TRBV7-2 and TRBJ2-7; D might be TRBD2 (6 bases). This CDR3 has 14 amino acids. Germline values: CDR1 SGHTA, CDR2 FQGNSA. V shed 7 bases and J shed 5 bases, with 18 bases lying between them. This CDR3 reads CASTLGRDRNEQYF. The CDR3 DNA reads TGTGCCAGCACCTTGGGGCGGGACCGCAACGAGCAGTACTTC. Drawing the rest from reference TRBV7-2 and TRBJ2-7, the complete variable domain is GAGVSQSPSNKVTEKGKDVELRCDPISGHTALYWYRQSLGQGLEFLIYFQGNSAPDKSGLPSDRFSAERTGGSVSTLTIQRTQQEDSAVYLCASTLGRDRNEQYFGPGTRLTVT.

The gene calls are TRBV10-3 and TRBJ2-5, with D uncertain. Germline values: CDR1 ENHRY, CDR2 SYGVKD. The CDR3 runs 12 residues. V was cut by 0 bases and J by 5 bases, with 4 bases left in between. CDR3 in amino acids: CAISESGETQYF. CDR3 bases: TGTGCCATCAGTGAGTCCGGGGAGACCCAGTACTTC.

The chain recombines TRBV7-8 with TRBJ1-2; D possibly corresponds to TRBD1 (6 bases). The CDR3 runs 15 residues. From germline, CDR1 is SGHVS and CDR2 FQNEAQ. V was cut by 4 bases and J by 1 base, with 13 bases left in between. CDR3 bases: TGTGCCAGCAGCTCCTCCGGGACACTTAACTATGGCTACACCTTC. It specifies CASSSSGTLNYGYTF.